This T cell receptor (beta chain) was observed in a study of blood T cell repertoires in COVID-19. Overall study context: The analysed material was cDNA or gDNA that came from T cells, B-cell-depleted T cells, or PBMCs.

The data were produced by immunoSEQ multiplex PCR, yet TCRdb's version contains in-frame clones alone and is incomplete. The table lists some 210,000 clones, about nine tenths of them singletons, with about 9.3% in the top ten. V shed 5 bases and J shed 5 bases, with 16 bases lying between them. Germline lookup yields CDR1 SGHTS and CDR2 YDEGEE. This CDR3 contains 14 residues. The study recruited people aged roughly 18 to 95 years across roughly 25 US areas. The TCR was taken from a man between 18 and 35 years old with acute COVID-19. The sequenced sample was PBMCs or T cells enriched from blood (not recorded which). This chain connects TRBV5-8 to TRBJ1-1; weak D call: TRBD1 (5 bases). The CDR3 coding sequence is TGTGCCAGCAGGGTAGTTGGGGGGGGTACTGAAGCTTTCTTT. This translates into CASRVVGGGTEAFF.